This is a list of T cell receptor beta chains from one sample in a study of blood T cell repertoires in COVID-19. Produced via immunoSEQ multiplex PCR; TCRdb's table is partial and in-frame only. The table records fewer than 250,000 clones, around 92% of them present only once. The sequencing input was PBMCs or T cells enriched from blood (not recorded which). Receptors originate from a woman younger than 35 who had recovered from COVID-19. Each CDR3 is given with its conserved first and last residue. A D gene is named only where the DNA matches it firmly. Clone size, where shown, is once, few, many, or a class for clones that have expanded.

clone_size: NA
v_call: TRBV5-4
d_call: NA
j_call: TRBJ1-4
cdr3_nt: TGTGCCAGCAGCTTACGTACACCCCTCGGGGCTAATGAAAAACTGTTTTTT
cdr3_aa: CASSLRTPLGANEKLFF

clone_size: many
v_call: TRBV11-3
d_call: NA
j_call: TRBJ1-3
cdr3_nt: TGTGCCAGCAGCTTTTCGTTTCCCGGGGGAAACACCATATATTTT
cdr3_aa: CASSFSFPGGNTIYF

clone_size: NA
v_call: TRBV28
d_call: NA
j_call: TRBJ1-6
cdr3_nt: TGTGCCAGCAGGAGCTATAATTCACCCCTCCACTTT
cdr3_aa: CASRSYNSPLHF

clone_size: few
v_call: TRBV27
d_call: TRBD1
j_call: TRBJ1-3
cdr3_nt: TGTGCCAGCAAGGGGGCCGCTGCCCGACGTGGGGGTGGAAACACCATATATTTT
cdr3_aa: CASKGAAARRGGGNTIYF

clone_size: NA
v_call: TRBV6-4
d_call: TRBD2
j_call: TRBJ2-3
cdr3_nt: TGTGCCAGCAGGGGAGGGGATATGGCAGATACGCAGTATTTT
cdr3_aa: CASRGGDMADTQYF

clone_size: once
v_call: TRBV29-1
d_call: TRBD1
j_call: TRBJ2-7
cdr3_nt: TGCAGCGTTGAATTTGGGGGACAGGGGTACGAGCAGTACTTC
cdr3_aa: CSVEFGGQGYEQYF

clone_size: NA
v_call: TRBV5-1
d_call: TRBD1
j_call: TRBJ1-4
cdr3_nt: TGCGCCAGCAGACAAACCGGGACAGTCCTTGAAACACTGTTTTTT
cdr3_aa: CASRQTGTVLETLFF

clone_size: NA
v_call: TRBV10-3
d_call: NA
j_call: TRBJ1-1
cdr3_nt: TGTGCCATCAGTGAGGTTGACAGGCTGAACACTGAAGCTTTCTTT
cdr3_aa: CAISEVDRLNTEAFF

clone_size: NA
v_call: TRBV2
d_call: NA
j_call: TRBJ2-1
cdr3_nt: TGTGCCAGCAGTGAAGCTTACGGGGGAGTATACAATGAGCAGTTCTTC
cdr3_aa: CASSEAYGGVYNEQFF

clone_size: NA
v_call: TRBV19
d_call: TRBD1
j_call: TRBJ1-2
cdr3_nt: TGTGCCAGTACCCCCTGGCGGGACAGGGGTAACTATGGCTACACCTTC
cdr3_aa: CASTPWRDRGNYGYTF

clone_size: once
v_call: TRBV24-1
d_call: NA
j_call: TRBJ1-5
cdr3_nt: TGTGCCACCAGTGATATGACAGCTAATCAGCCCCAGCATTTT
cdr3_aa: CATSDMTANQPQHF

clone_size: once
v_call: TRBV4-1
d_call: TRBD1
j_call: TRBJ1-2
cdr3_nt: TGCGCCAGCAGCCAAGTGACAGGGAGGTATGGCTACACCTTC
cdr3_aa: CASSQVTGRYGYTF

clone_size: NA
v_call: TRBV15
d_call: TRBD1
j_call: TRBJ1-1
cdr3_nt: TGTGCCACCAGCAGACCTCGGACAGGAGGCTTTTACACTGAAGCTTTCTTT
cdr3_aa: CATSRPRTGGFYTEAFF

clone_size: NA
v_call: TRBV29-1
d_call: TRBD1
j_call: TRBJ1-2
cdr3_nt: TGCAGCGTTGAACGCAACAGGGGCCCCCTTAACTATGGCTACACCTTC
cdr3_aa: CSVERNRGPLNYGYTF

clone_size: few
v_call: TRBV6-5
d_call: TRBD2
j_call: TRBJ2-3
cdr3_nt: TGTGCCAGCAGTCTAGGCGGGGGGGTCACAGATACGCAGTATTTT
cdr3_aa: CASSLGGGVTDTQYF

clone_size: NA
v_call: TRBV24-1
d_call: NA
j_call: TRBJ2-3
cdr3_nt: TGTGCCACCAGTGACTCCAGACTCGCAGATACGCAGTATTTT
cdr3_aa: CATSDSRLADTQYF

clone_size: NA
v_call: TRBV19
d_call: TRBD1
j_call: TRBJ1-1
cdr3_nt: TGTGCCAGTAGTGCCGGGACAGGGGGCGCGTACACTGAAGCTTTCTTT
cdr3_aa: CASSAGTGGAYTEAFF

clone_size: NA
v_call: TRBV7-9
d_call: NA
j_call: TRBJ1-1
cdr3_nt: TGTGCCAGCAGCGAAAACAGGGAAGCTTTCTTT
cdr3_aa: CASSENREAFF

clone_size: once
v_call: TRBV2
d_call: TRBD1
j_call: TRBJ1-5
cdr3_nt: TGTGCCAGCAGTGAAACAGGGGGCTTCAGGGGTCAGCCCCAGCATTTT
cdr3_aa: CASSETGGFRGQPQHF

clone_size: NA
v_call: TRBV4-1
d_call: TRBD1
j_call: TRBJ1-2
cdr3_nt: TGCGCCAGCAGCCAGCAGACAGGGCTGGTGGATGGCTACACCTTC
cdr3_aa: CASSQQTGLVDGYTF

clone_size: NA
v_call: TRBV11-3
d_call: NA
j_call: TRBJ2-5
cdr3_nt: TGTGGAGGCGGCCCCCTGGAGGAAGAGACCCAGTACTTC
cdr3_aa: CGGGPLEEETQYF

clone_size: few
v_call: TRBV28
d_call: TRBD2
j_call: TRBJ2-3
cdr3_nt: TGTGCCAGCAGCCGCGGGGGAGACTTTCCCACAGATACGCAGTATTTT
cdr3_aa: CASSRGGDFPTDTQYF